The T cell receptor beta chain described here comes from a study of response to subunit inactivated influenza vaccine. CDR3 length equals 15 residues. V lost 5 bases and J lost 5; bases outside the gene matches: 6. Findings and limits, study-wide: Authors proposed each seasonal influenza vaccination draws in few new T cells.

From the RT-PCR reads, TCRdb called clonotypes with MiXCR, one entry per CDR3 protein. The sample lists a few hundred thousand distinct CDR3 sequences; 14% were seen once. This clonotype was detected a few times. Its antigen is undetermined. Here the sequenced sample was PBMCs from blood, taken about 11 days after vaccination. The clonotype comes from a man aged 50-60 years who received an inactivated influenza vaccine. V usage is TRBV12-3 or TRBV12-4 and J usage is TRBJ1-4; 9 bases are shared with TRBD1. CDR3 sequence (DNA): TGTGCCAGCAGTCAGGACAGGGGTTGGAATGAAAAACTGTTTTTT. Translated: CASSQDRGWNEKLFF.